Listed below are T cell receptor beta chains from one sample, sequenced in a study of PD-1 blockade in classical Hodgkin lymphoma. Here immunoSEQ multiplex PCR was the method, and the copy in TCRdb shows in-frame clones only, minus some. The sample records approximately 17,000 clones, 90% being singletons. The sample was peripheral blood mononuclear cells (PBMCs). The receptor source for this set is a human donor with classical Hodgkin lymphoma. Both conserved end residues are part of each CDR3.

J,V,CDR3
TRBJ2-5,TRBV10-3,CAISEVREETQYF
TRBJ1-1,TRBV16,CASSPGAGGNTEAFF
TRBJ2-7,TRBV5-4,CASRRESGGSYEQYF
TRBJ1-3,TRBV19,CASSPRTNSGNTIYF
TRBJ2-1,TRBV6-5,CASSTGLAGSDEQFF
TRBJ2-1,TRBV11-2,CASSLIAVNEQFF
TRBJ1-1,TRBV9,CASSVARAGLDTEAFF
TRBJ1-1,TRBV5-4,CASSLATEAFF
TRBJ2-2,TRBV6-4,CASSVSGGTGELFF
TRBJ1-1,TRBV4-1,CASSRSTGDTEAFF
TRBJ2-7,TRBV15,CATSMGGLAGIYEQYF
TRBJ2-1,TRBV7-2,CASSLVRGRDYNEQFF
TRBJ1-5,TRBV19,CASSMPPNQPQHF
TRBJ2-3,TRBV11-2,CASSYTSTDTQYF
TRBJ2-3,TRBV6-1,CASRSTGGDTQYF
TRBJ1-5,TRBV5-6,CASSSLGQGAQGNQPQHF
TRBJ2-1,TRBV5-6,CASSFPLAGGYNEQFF
TRBJ2-1,TRBV7-8,CASSLATSSHPYNEQFF